A single T cell receptor (beta chain) is shown here with its context. Its specificity is unknown. This sample was taken from a study of beta chain features in type 1 diabetes. Study at large: All samples yielded roughly 100,000,000 examined sorted cells.

Study results and caveats: When Type 1 diabetes patients were examined, their TCRB CDR3s proved moderately but significantly shorter in all four CD4+ subsets. Fewer insertions but more deletions were seen at VDJ junctions in type 1 diabetes patients. Within patients, naive, central memory and Treg TCRB repertoires seemed more similar than within healthy donors.

Reverse transcription of all isolated RNA meant that expressed TCRB transcripts were sequenced. Profiling relied on immunoSEQ multiplex PCR, and the TCRdb table lists in-frame clones only, not all of them. This sample has more than 250,000 clones, with around 24% found just once. V lost 0 bases, J lost 7 bases, and 8 bases stayed unmatched. The CDR3 length is 14 residues. Looked up from germline, CDR1 is GTSNPN and CDR2 is SVGIG (reference sequence). Purity exceeding 95% was reached by all sorted populations. The chain is built from TRBV30 and TRBJ1-2; the match to TRBD1 covers 7 bases. The source of this sequence is a woman aged 30 to 39 with type 1 diabetes. Sequenced: naive CD4+ T cells from blood. CDR3 in amino acids: CAWSVLDREVGYTF. CDR3 nucleotides: TGTGCCTGGAGTGTACTAGACAGGGAGGTTGGCTACACCTTC.